The clone carrying this TCR beta chain was picked up a small number of times. Its antigen is still unknown. Primed by a sample-barcoded 5' primer and a J-beta primer mix, a second PCR proceeded for 7 to 11 cycles. All samples gave at least 2.5 million CDR3-containing paired-end reads. In TCRdb, the 5' RACE reads were re-called with MiXCR into one record per CDR3 protein. This table has approximately 670,000 distinct CDR3 sequences, roughly 43% appearing once. There were healthy Caucasian individuals from Russia, aged about 6 to 90, serving as donors. No fewer than 6.5 million PBMCs went into each sample. The record originates from a study of blood T cells in healthy people across ages. The study's findings and limits: As age increased, TCR beta diversity per million T cells fell in a roughly linear fashion.

The TCR comes from a man older than 75 in good health. The sample comprised blood.

The CDR3 coding sequence is TGTGCCAGCAGCTCGGTAGGCCGGGAGACCCAGTACTTC. Translating gives CASSSVGRETQYF. The chain is built from TRBV6-2 or TRBV6-3 and TRBJ2-5; D ambiguous. The CDR3 extends over 13 amino acids. V was clipped by 6 bases and J by 5 bases, with 13 bases between them. The V gene's germline CDR1 is MNHEY and CDR2 SVGEGT.